Judged by abundance, the clone carrying this T cell receptor (beta chain) is medium-sized. Antigen specificity is unknown. The germline V gene encodes CDR1 MNHNY and CDR2 SVGAGI (reference sequence). The CDR3 runs 14 residues. Trimming took off 5 bases at V and 4 bases at J, with 14 bases between the two ends. This entry comes from a study of CD8+CD57+ T cells in acquired aplastic anemia. Study results and limitations: Around 29 CD8+ CDR3 sequences were shared between patients and controls.

The TCR beta profiling, which covered VDJ combination and CDR3 sequence, was carried out using genomic DNA as the template. TCRdb fed the reads into MiXCR, producing one record per CDR3 protein. The data show 150,000 to 200,000 distinct CDR3 sequences, 64% seen once. Material: sorted CD4+, CD8+, or CD8+CD57+ T cells (not recorded which) from PBMCs. The chain carries TRBV6-6 and TRBJ2-5; D might be TRBD1 (6 bases). This clonotype was sampled from a human donor with severe aplastic anemia or a healthy control (not recorded which). In DNA, the CDR3 is TGTGCCAGCAGTACTCCAGGGGTTTCAGAGACCCAGTACTTC. Translation gives CASSTPGVSETQYF.